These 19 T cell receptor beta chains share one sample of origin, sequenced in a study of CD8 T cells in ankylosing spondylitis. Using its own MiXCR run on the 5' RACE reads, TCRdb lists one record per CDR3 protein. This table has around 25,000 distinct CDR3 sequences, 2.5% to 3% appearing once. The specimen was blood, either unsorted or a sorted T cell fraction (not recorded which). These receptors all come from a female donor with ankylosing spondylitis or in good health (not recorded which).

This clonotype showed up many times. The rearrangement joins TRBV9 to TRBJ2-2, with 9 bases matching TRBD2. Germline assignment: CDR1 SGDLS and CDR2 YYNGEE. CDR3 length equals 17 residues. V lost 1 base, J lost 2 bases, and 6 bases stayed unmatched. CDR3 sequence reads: CASSVQGGRGNTGELFF. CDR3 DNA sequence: TGTGCCAGCAGCGTACAGGGCGGGAGGGGAAACACCGGGGAGCTGTTTTTT.

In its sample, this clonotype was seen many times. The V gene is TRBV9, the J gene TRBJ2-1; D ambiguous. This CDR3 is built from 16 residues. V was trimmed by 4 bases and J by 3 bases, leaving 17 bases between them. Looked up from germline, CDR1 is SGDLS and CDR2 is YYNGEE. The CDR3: CASSPMAWQVYNEQFF. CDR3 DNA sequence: TGTGCCAGCAGCCCAATGGCGTGGCAGGTCTACAATGAGCAGTTCTTC.

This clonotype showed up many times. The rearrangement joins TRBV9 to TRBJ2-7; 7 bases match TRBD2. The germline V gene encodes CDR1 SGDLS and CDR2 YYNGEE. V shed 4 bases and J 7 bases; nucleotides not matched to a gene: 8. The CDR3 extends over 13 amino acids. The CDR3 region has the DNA TGTGCCAGCAGCCGGGACTACTTCGGGGAGCAGTACTTC. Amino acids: CASSRDYFGEQYF.

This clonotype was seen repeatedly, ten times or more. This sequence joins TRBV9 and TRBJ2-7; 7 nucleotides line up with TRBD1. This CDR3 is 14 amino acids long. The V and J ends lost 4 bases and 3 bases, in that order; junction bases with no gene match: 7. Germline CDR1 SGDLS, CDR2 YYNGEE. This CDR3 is CASSTRDSHYEQYF. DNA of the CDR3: TGTGCCAGCAGCACCCGGGACAGCCACTACGAGCAGTACTTC.

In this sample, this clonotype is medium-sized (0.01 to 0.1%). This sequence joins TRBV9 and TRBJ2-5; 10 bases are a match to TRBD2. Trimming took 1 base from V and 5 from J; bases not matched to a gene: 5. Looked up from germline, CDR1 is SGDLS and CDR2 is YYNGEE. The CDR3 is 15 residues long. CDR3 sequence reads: CASSVLAGAVETQYF. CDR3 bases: TGTGCCAGCAGCGTACTAGCGGGAGCTGTGGAGACCCAGTACTTC.

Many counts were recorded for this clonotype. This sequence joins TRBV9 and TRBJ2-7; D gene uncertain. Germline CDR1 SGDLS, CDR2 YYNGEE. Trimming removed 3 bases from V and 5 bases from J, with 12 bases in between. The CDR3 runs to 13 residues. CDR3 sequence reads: CASSAPGRDEQYF. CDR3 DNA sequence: TGTGCCAGCAGCGCCCCCGGTAGGGACGAGCAGTACTTC. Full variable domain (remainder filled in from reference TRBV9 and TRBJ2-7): DSGVTQTPKHLITATGQRVTLRCSPRSGDLSVYWYQQSLDQGLQFLIQYYNGEERAKGNILERFSAQQFPDLHSELNLSSLELGDSALYFCASSAPGRDEQYFGPGTRLTVT.

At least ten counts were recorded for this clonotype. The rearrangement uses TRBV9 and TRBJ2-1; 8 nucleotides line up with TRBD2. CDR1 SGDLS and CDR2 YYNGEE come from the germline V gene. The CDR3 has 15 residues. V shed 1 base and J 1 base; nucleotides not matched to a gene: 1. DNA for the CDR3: TGTGCCAGCAGCGTACGGGAGGGGTCCTACAATGAGCAGTTCTTC. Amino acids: CASSVREGSYNEQFF.

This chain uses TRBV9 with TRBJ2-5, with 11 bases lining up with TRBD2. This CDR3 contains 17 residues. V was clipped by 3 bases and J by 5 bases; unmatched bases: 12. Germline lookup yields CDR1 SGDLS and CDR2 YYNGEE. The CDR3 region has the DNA TGTGCCAGCAGCGGAGCCGTAGCGGGGGGGCCTGTGGAGACCCAGTACTTC. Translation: CASSGAVAGGPVETQYF.

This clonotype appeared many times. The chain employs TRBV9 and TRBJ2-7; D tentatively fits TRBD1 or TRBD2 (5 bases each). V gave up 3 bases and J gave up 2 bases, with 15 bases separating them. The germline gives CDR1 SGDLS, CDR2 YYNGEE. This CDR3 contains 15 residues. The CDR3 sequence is CASSGQGSGPYEQYF. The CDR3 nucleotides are TGTGCCAGCAGCGGGCAGGGATCGGGGCCCTACGAGCAGTACTTC.

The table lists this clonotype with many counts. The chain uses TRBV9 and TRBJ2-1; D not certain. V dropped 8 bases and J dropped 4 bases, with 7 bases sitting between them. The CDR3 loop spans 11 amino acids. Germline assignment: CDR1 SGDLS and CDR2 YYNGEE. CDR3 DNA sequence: TGTGCCAGTTCAATTTACAATGAGCAGTTCTTC. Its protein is CASSIYNEQFF.

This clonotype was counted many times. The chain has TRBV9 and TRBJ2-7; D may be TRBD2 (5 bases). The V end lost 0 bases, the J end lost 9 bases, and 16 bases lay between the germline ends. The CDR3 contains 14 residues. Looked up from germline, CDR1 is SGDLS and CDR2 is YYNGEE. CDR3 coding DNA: TGTGCCAGCAGCGTAGCTCCTAGCTCGATGGGGCAGTACTTC. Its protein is CASSVAPSSMGQYF.

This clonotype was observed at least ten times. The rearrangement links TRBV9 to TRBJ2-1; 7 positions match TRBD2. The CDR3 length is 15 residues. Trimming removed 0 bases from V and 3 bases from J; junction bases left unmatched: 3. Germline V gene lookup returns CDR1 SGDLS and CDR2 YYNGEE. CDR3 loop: CASSVDGGSYNEQFF. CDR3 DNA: TGTGCCAGCAGCGTAGATGGCGGGAGCTACAATGAGCAGTTCTTC.

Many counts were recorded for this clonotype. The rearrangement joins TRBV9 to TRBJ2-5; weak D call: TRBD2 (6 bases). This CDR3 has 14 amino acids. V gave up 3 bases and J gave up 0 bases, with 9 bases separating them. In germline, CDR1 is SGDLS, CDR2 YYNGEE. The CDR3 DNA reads TGTGCCAGCAGCGCCGGGGGAAACCAAGAGACCCAGTACTTC. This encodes CASSAGGNQETQYF. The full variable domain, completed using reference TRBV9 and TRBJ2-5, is DSGVTQTPKHLITATGQRVTLRCSPRSGDLSVYWYQQSLDQGLQFLIQYYNGEERAKGNILERFSAQQFPDLHSELNLSSLELGDSALYFCASSAGGNQETQYFGPGTRLLVL.

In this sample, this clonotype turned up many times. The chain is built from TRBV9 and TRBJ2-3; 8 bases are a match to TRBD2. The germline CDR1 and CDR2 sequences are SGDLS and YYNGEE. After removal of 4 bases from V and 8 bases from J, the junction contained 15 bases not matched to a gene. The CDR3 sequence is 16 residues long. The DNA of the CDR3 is TGTGCCAGCAGCCCCAGTAGTCTTCGGGGGGGCTCTACGCAGTATTTT. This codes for CASSPSSLRGGSTQYF. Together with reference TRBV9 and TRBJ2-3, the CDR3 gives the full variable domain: DSGVTQTPKHLITATGQRVTLRCSPRSGDLSVYWYQQSLDQGLQFLIQYYNGEERAKGNILERFSAQQFPDLHSELNLSSLELGDSALYFCASSPSSLRGGSTQYFGPGTRLTVL.

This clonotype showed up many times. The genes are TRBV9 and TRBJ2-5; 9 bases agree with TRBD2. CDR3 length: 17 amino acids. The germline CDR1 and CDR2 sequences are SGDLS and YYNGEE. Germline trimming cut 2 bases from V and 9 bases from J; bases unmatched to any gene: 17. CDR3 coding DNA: TGTGCCAGCAGCGTCCTCGGTGCTAGCGGGATCTCGGGGGCCCAGTACTTC. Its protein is CASSVLGASGISGAQYF.

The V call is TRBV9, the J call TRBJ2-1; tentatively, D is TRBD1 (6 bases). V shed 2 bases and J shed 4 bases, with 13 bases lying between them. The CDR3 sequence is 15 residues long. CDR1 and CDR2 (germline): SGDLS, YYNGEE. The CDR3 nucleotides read TGTGCCAGCAGCGTTTCGCAGGGGCCGTACAATGAGCAGTTCTTC. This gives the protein CASSVSQGPYNEQFF.

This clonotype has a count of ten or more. CDR3 loop: CASSPLSGQTTWQYF. CDR3 bases: TGTGCCAGCAGCCCCCTCAGCGGACAAACTACGTGGCAGTACTTC. This chain links TRBV9 with TRBJ2-7, with D perhaps TRBD1 or TRBD2 (5 bases each). Germline V gene lookup returns CDR1 SGDLS and CDR2 YYNGEE. V gave up 4 bases and J gave up 9 bases, with 23 bases separating them. The CDR3 consists of 15 residues.

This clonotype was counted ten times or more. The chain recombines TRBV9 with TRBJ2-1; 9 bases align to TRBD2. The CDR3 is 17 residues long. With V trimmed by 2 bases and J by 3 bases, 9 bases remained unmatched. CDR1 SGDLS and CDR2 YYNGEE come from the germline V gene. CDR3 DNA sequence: TGTGCCAGCAGCGTTTTTCCGACTAGCGGAATCTACAATGAGCAGTTCTTC. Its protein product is CASSVFPTSGIYNEQFF.

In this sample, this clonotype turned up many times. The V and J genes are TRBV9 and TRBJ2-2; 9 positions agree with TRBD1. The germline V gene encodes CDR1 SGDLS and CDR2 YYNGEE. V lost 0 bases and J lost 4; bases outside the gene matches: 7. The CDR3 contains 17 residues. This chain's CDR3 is CASSVAPGQGLTGELFF. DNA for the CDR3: TGTGCCAGCAGCGTAGCCCCGGGACAGGGCCTCACCGGGGAGCTGTTTTTT.